Listed below are T cell receptor beta chains from one sample, sequenced in a study of control samples from healthy donors and cancer patients. The data were produced by immunoSEQ multiplex PCR, yet TCRdb's version contains in-frame clones alone and is incomplete. Of about 220,000 clones listed, 90% to 95% are singletons. Material: blood. Source of these receptors: a man in his fifties in good health. CDR3s include the opening cysteine and the closing phenylalanine or tryptophan. A D gene is named only where the DNA matches it firmly. Where a row states a size, it is once, few, many or the class of an expanded clone; other rows omit it.

v_call: TRBV11-3
d_call: TRBD1
clone_size: few
j_call: TRBJ2-1
cdr3_nt: TGTGCCAGCAGCCCACGCGGAAAGGGACAGGGGGCGGGCAATGAGCAGTTCTTC
cdr3_aa: CASSPRGKGQGAGNEQFF

v_call: TRBV5-1
d_call: NA
clone_size: NA
j_call: TRBJ2-3
cdr3_nt: TGCGCCAGCAGCCCAGACCCCCTAGCAGATACGCAGTATTTT
cdr3_aa: CASSPDPLADTQYF

v_call: TRBV3-1/TRBV3-2
d_call: NA
clone_size: NA
j_call: TRBJ2-5
cdr3_nt: TGTGCCAGCAGCCAAAACGGGGACAACCAAGAGACCCAGTACTTC
cdr3_aa: CASSQNGDNQETQYF

v_call: TRBV18
d_call: TRBD1
clone_size: NA
j_call: TRBJ1-2
cdr3_nt: TGTGCCAGCTCCCTCCTGGACAGGAGGTATGGCTACACCTTC
cdr3_aa: CASSLLDRRYGYTF

v_call: TRBV12-3/TRBV12-4
d_call: TRBD1
clone_size: NA
j_call: TRBJ1-1
cdr3_nt: TGTGCCAGCAGTGTGGACAGGGGCGCTGAAGCTTTCTTT
cdr3_aa: CASSVDRGAEAFF

v_call: TRBV5-6
d_call: NA
clone_size: NA
j_call: TRBJ1-1
cdr3_nt: TGTGCCAGCAGCTCTCCTGGGAGCCTGAACACTGAAGCTTTCTTT
cdr3_aa: CASSSPGSLNTEAFF

v_call: TRBV5-1
d_call: NA
clone_size: NA
j_call: TRBJ2-1
cdr3_nt: TGCGCCAGCAGCTTAGGAACCTACAATGAGCAGTTCTTC
cdr3_aa: CASSLGTYNEQFF

v_call: TRBV10-3
d_call: NA
clone_size: NA
j_call: TRBJ2-5
cdr3_nt: TGTGCCGTGGCGGCAGGGCCGGGGGAGACCCAGTACTTC
cdr3_aa: CAVAAGPGETQYF

v_call: TRBV5-1
d_call: NA
clone_size: NA
j_call: TRBJ1-1
cdr3_nt: TGCGCCAGCAGCTTGGCAGACTTCACTGAAGCTTTCTTT
cdr3_aa: CASSLADFTEAFF

v_call: TRBV5-1
d_call: TRBD2
clone_size: NA
j_call: TRBJ2-5
cdr3_nt: TGCGCCAGCAGCTCGGGACTAGCGACGGAGACCCAGTACTTC
cdr3_aa: CASSSGLATETQYF

v_call: TRBV9
d_call: NA
clone_size: NA
j_call: TRBJ2-1
cdr3_nt: TGTGCCAGCAGCGTAGGACCCGTGAGCTCCTACAATGAGCAGTTCTTC
cdr3_aa: CASSVGPVSSYNEQFF

v_call: TRBV7-3
d_call: TRBD1
clone_size: NA
j_call: TRBJ1-2
cdr3_nt: TGTGCCAGCAGCTCCCGGGACAGGGGGCAACACGGCTACACCTTC
cdr3_aa: CASSSRDRGQHGYTF

v_call: TRBV6-5
d_call: NA
clone_size: NA
j_call: TRBJ2-7
cdr3_nt: TGTGCCAGCAGACGCCGGGACCGAGCCTACGAGCAGTACTTC
cdr3_aa: CASRRRDRAYEQYF

v_call: TRBV19
d_call: NA
clone_size: NA
j_call: TRBJ1-5
cdr3_nt: TGTGCCAGTAGTATAGGACTAAATAGCAATCAGCCCCAGCATTTT
cdr3_aa: CASSIGLNSNQPQHF

v_call: TRBV20-1
d_call: NA
clone_size: NA
j_call: TRBJ2-7
cdr3_nt: TGCAGTGCCCAACAGGGTGGTGAGCAGTACTTC
cdr3_aa: CSAQQGGEQYF